This T cell receptor (beta chain) was sequenced during a study of T-cell reconstitution after alpha-beta-depleted transplantation in children. Findings of the study overall: T-cell numbers and diversity, one year after transplant, stemmed largely from T cells that were newly produced. Surviving recipient T cells and thymic progenitors produced the high day-60 TCRbeta diversity seen in some patients. Several hundred expanded graft clones reportedly supplied alpha-beta T cells about two months after transplant.

Library preparation (for TCRbeta) was performed with unique molecular identifiers. Each CDR3 protein is one row after TCRdb ran MiXCR on the PCR reads. Of 200,000 to 250,000 distinct CDR3 sequences in the sample, 7.5% to 9.5% are singletons; the top ten hold less than 8%. Trimming cost V 7 bases and J 8 bases, with 20 bases left between them. CDR3 size: 14 residues. This clonotype was observed at least ten times. Its antigen is as yet unknown. This material consisted of PBMCs, mostly from graft donor cells, taken 180 days after TCRalphabeta/CD19-depleted stem cell transplant. This chain uses TRBV12-3 or TRBV12-4 with TRBJ1-2, with D perhaps TRBD1 (5 bases). The clonotype was recovered from a male patient younger than 18 who had a stem cell transplant for acute lymphoblastic leukemia, so the T cells may come from the graft donor. CDR3 sequence: CASTPGTVERGYTF. The CDR3 nucleotides read TGTGCCAGCACCCCCGGGACCGTTGAAAGAGGCTACACCTTC.